This T cell receptor beta chain was sequenced during a study of shared clonotypes between healthy human individuals. Overall study findings and caveats: Even with large depth, rarefaction showed that sorted-subset sequencing was incomplete.

This CDR3 has 13 residues. Between the trimmed V and J ends, which lost 10 bases and 7 bases, there was a span of 20 bases. From germline, CDR1 is MDHEN and CDR2 SYDVKM. Some clones are missing from TCRdb's copy, which holds only in-frame ones; the method was immunoSEQ multiplex PCR. The data show under 1 million clones, approximately 96% seen once. Concerning this clone: Antigen unknown.

Naivety among CD8 cells was defined by CD45RO negativity and positive CCR7 selection, thereby excluding terminally differentiated effector memory CD45RA+ cells. This receptor was obtained from a man aged 25-45 years in good health. The rearrangement joins TRBV28 to TRBJ2-7; no clear D. The sample comprised naive CD8+ T cells sorted from blood. The CDR3 reads CATLYRLGWEQYF. DNA for the CDR3: TGTGCCACCCTATACCGATTGGGGTGGGAGCAGTACTTC.